Reported below is one T cell receptor beta chain. Its cognate antigen is unknown. TCRdb reanalysed the 5' RACE reads using MiXCR and keeps one entry per CDR3 protein. Among about 470,000 distinct CDR3 sequences listed, 24% were seen once. This sample was taken from a study of identical twins. Germline CDR1 SGHAT, CDR2 FQNNGV. This CDR3 region has 16 residues. V was cut by 7 bases and J by 4 bases, with 23 bases left in between. Regarding the study as a whole: The analysis was cross-sectional rather than longitudinal within donors.

With no exceptions, donors were healthy Caucasians. These data were also reused for a study on T cells expressing NK-cell markers.

What was sequenced was CD4+ T cells sorted from blood. The V call is TRBV11-2, the J call TRBJ2-7, with D perhaps TRBD1 or TRBD2 (5 bases each). This TCR derives from a woman younger than 35 in good health. As DNA, the CDR3 is TGTGCCAGCACTCAAACCGGGACCTCGGGATTTTACGAGCAGTACTTC. This translates into CASTQTGTSGFYEQYF.